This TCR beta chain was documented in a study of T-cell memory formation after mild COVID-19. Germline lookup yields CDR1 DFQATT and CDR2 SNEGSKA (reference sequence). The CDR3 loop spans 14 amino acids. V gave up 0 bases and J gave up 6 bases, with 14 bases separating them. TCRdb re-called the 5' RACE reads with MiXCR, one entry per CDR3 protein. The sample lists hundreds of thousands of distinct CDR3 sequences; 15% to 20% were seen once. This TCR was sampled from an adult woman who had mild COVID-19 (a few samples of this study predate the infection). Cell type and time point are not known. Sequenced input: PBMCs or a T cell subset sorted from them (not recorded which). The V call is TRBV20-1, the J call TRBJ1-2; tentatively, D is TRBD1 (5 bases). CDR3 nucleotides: TGCAGTGCTAGAGATGCTGCTGGGGGACATGGCTACACCTTC. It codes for CSARDAAGGHGYTF.